The 13 T cell receptor beta chains in this list originate from one sample, sequenced in a study of cytomegalovirus exposure and HLA in healthy donors. Researchers ran the PCR with 60 Vbeta and 13 Jbeta primers. Measured with immunoSEQ multiplex PCR; TCRdb has only the in-frame clones, and not every one. The sample lists over 70,000 clones; around three fifths were seen once. Sequencing input: PBMCs. The receptors were gathered from a woman between 45 and 60 years old in good health and CMV-seropositive.

Concerning this clone itself: This sequence is one base from a far larger clone and is likely a read error. At the DNA level, this CDR3 is encoded by other sequences in the same sample as well. The rearrangement links TRBV6-5 to TRBJ2-7; maybe TRBD2 (5 bases). The length of the CDR3 is 13 residues. Germline-derived CDR1 and CDR2 are MNHEY and SVGAGI. CDR3 DNA sequence: TGTGCCAGCAGTTACTCTGGGAGCGACGAGCACTACTTC. Amino acids: CASSYSGSDEHYF.

The V call is TRBV19, the J call TRBJ1-2; the D is unclear. The CDR3 extends over 13 amino acids. With 1 base removed from V and 2 bases from J, the gap between germline ends came to 5 bases. The germline V gene encodes CDR1 LNHDA and CDR2 SQIVND (reference sequence). The CDR3 DNA sequence: TGTGCCAGTAGTATAGTTCAGAACTATGGCTACACCTTC. Its protein is CASSIVQNYGYTF.

CDR3 sequence reads: CASSSGLDQETQYF. As DNA, the CDR3 is TGTGCCAGCAGCTCCGGACTAGATCAAGAGACCCAGTACTTC. The V call is TRBV5-4, the J call TRBJ2-5; the match to TRBD2 covers 7 bases. CDR1 and CDR2 from the germline V gene are SGHNT and YYREEE (reference sequence). V was clipped by 3 bases and J by 2 bases; unmatched bases: 4. This CDR3 is 14 amino acids long.

This chain links TRBV25-1 with TRBJ2-1; possibly TRBD1 for D (5 bases). Germline CDR1 and CDR2: MGHDK and SYGVNS. The CDR3 is 15 amino acids. V was shortened by 3 bases and J by 4 bases, with 13 bases between the two germline ends. The DNA for the CDR3 is TGTGCCAGCAGTGATCAGACAGTCCCATACAATGAGCAGTTCTTC. It specifies CASSDQTVPYNEQFF.

The V gene is TRBV10-2, the J gene TRBJ2-5; TRBD1 agrees at 9 bases. This CDR3 is built from 17 residues. Unmatched junction bases numbered 12, after V lost 6 bases and J lost 1 base. The V gene's germline CDR1 is WSHSY and CDR2 SAAADI. The CDR3 DNA reads TGCGCCAGCAGCAATACCGGGACAGGGAACCTCCAAGAGACCCAGTACTTC. It yields the protein CASSNTGTGNLQETQYF.

This chain joins TRBV28 and TRBJ1-5; weak D call: TRBD1 (5 bases). The germline V and J ends were trimmed by 6 bases and 12 bases, with 9 bases remaining between them. The CDR3 consists of 10 residues. Germline-derived CDR1 and CDR2 are MDHEN and SYDVKM. The DNA of the CDR3 is TGTGCCAGCAGAGGGGTAAGCCAGCATTTT. It specifies CASRGVSQHF.

The CDR3 loop is CASSPNRGDNSPLHF. The CDR3 DNA is TGTGCCAGCTCACCCAACAGGGGTGATAATTCACCCCTCCACTTT. V gene TRBV18 combines with J gene TRBJ1-6; 7 nucleotides align to TRBD1. The CDR3 has 15 residues. Germline V gene sequence: CDR1 KGHSH, CDR2 LQKENI. With V trimmed by 3 bases and J by 5 bases, 4 bases remained unmatched.

The chain joins TRBV6-6 to TRBJ1-5, with D tentatively TRBD1 (6 bases). This CDR3 contains 15 residues. Germline assignment: CDR1 MNHNY and CDR2 SVGAGI (reference sequence). Trimming took off 7 bases at V and 0 bases at J, with 13 bases between the two ends. The CDR3 protein is CASTHRDYSNQPQHF. Here the CDR3 DNA reads TGTGCCAGCACCCACAGGGATTATAGCAATCAGCCCCAGCATTTT.

The CDR3 nucleotides are TGTGCCAGCACCAGCTCCGGGACAGGGGGCTTCACCGGGGAGCTGTTTTTT. Amino acid sequence: CASTSSGTGGFTGELFF. The chain uses TRBV5-6 and TRBJ2-2; 12 bases agree with TRBD1. The germline CDR1 and CDR2 sequences are SGHDT and YYEEEE. V dropped 6 bases and J dropped 4; count of bases not matched to a gene: 10. The CDR3 totals 17 residues.

This chain joins TRBV5-1 and TRBJ2-3, with 7 positions matching TRBD1. Trimming took 9 bases from V and 2 from J; bases not matched to a gene: 9. Germline-derived CDR1 and CDR2 are SGHRS and YFSETQ. The CDR3 length is 14 residues. In DNA, the CDR3 is TGCGCCACCAGGAGACAGGGCAACACAGATACGCAGTATTTT. As protein: CATRRQGNTDTQYF.

The chain employs TRBV28 and TRBJ2-3; a weak D match, TRBD1 (5 bases). CDR3 length equals 15 residues. Trimming took off 5 bases at V and 6 bases at J, with 18 bases between the two ends. Germline CDR1 and CDR2: MDHEN and SYDVKM. CDR3 nucleotide sequence: TGTGCCAGCAGTAGGATGCAGGGAACTAAGGATACGCAGTATTTT. It is translated as CASSRMQGTKDTQYF.

The gene calls are TRBV4-3 and TRBJ1-1; D gene uncertain. CDR1 is LGHNA and CDR2 is YSLEER in the germline V gene. V lost 5 bases and J lost 1, with 14 bases in between. The CDR3 contains 15 residues. CDR3 DNA: TGCGCCAGCAGCGTCGGACTCAGTCAGAACACTGAAGCTTTCTTT. Protein: CASSVGLSQNTEAFF.

Concerning this clone itself: Other DNA sequences in the sample encode the same CDR3. The chain has TRBV4-3 and TRBJ1-4; TRBD1 agrees at 7 bases. Germline loops: CDR1 LGHNA, CDR2 YSLEER. V gave up 1 base and J gave up 5 bases; unmatched junction bases: 4. The CDR3 spans 15 residues. CDR3 DNA: TGCGCCAGCAGCCAAGCTGGGACAGACAATGAAAAACTGTTTTTT. Translating it yields CASSQAGTDNEKLFF.